One sample yielded the 25 T cell receptor beta chains listed below, sequenced in a study of cytomegalovirus exposure and HLA in healthy donors. The PCR had 60 Vbeta and 13 Jbeta primers. The table came from immunoSEQ multiplex PCR; TCRdb's copy has only in-frame clones and leaves some out. There are 200,000 or so clones in the sample; roughly 77% occur only once, and nearly 0.4% lies in the top ten. The sample taken for sequencing was PBMCs. These TCRs come from a male donor in good health and CMV-seropositive.

This sequence joins TRBV7-9 and TRBJ2-7, with a tentative D call TRBD1 (6 bases). Germline lookup yields CDR1 SEHNR and CDR2 FQNEAQ (reference sequence). Trimming took 5 bases from V and 6 from J, leaving 14 bases between them. The CDR3 loop spans 13 amino acids. The CDR3 nucleotides read TGTGCCAGCAGCCCGACAGGATTGGGCGAGCAGTACTTC. Amino acids: CASSPTGLGEQYF.

The rearrangement uses TRBV10-3 and TRBJ2-2; TRBD2 aligns across 7 bases. There are 16 residues in the CDR3. From germline, CDR1 is ENHRY and CDR2 SYGVKD. With V trimmed by 4 bases and J by 5 bases, 10 bases remained unmatched. The CDR3 DNA reads as TGTGCCATCAGTGGCCCTCCCGGACTAGGGACCGGGGAGCTGTTTTTT. This translates into CAISGPPGLGTGELFF.

The genes are TRBV4-2 and TRBJ2-1; D remains ambiguous. The V end lost 2 bases, the J end lost 8 bases, and 4 bases lay between the germline ends. Per the germline V gene, CDR1 is LGHNA and CDR2 is YNFKEQ. The CDR3 has 11 amino acids. Written as DNA, the CDR3 is TGTGCCAGCAGCCAATCATATGAGCAGTTCTTC. Translating it yields CASSQSYEQFF.

This chain connects TRBV27 to TRBJ2-7; TRBD2 matches 13 bases. V dropped 3 bases and J dropped 6; count of bases not matched to a gene: 11. The CDR3 covers 17 residues. The V gene's germline CDR1 is MNHEY and CDR2 SMNVEV (reference sequence). CDR3 DNA: TGTGCCAGCAGTTTCTCCGGACTAGCGGGAGACCTTGCCGAGCAGTACTTC. Residues: CASSFSGLAGDLAEQYF.

The chain employs TRBV4-3 and TRBJ2-7; D not certain. With 2 bases removed from V and 9 bases from J, the gap between germline ends came to 17 bases. CDR3 length: 14 residues. Germline V CDR1 and CDR2: LGHNA, YSLEER. The CDR3 is CASSQYSYESGQYF. The CDR3 DNA reads TGCGCCAGCAGCCAATACAGCTACGAGTCCGGGCAGTACTTC.

This chain uses TRBV28 with TRBJ1-1; perhaps TRBD1 as D (5 bases). The CDR3 is made up of 13 amino acids. V shed 5 bases and J shed 5 bases, with 12 bases lying between them. The germline gives CDR1 MDHEN, CDR2 SYDVKM. The CDR3 is CASSGGVWTEAFF. The DNA of the CDR3 is TGTGCCAGCAGTGGGGGGGTGTGGACTGAAGCTTTCTTT.

This clone was detected a few times. The chain couples TRBV10-3 to TRBJ1-2, with D tentatively TRBD1 (6 bases). Trimming removed 3 bases from V and 4 bases from J, with 15 bases in between. This CDR3 is built from 15 residues. The germline V gene encodes CDR1 ENHRY and CDR2 SYGVKD. CDR3 nucleotide sequence: TGTGCCATCAGTGACCCGACAGGAGTACTCTATGGCTACACCTTC. This gives the protein CAISDPTGVLYGYTF.

This clone showed up just a few times. This sequence joins TRBV5-1 and TRBJ1-2; D is possibly TRBD1 (5 bases). The germline V and J ends were trimmed by 0 bases and 3 bases, with 6 bases remaining between them. The CDR3 has 13 residues. The germline CDR1 and CDR2 sequences are SGHRS and YFSETQ. The CDR3 nucleotides are TGCGCCAGCAGCTTGGGGGGGGACTATGGCTACACCTTC. Translating it yields CASSLGGDYGYTF.

The CDR3 reads CASSPDRNQPQHF. As DNA, the CDR3 is TGTGCCAGCAGTCCTGACAGAAACCAGCCCCAGCATTTT. This chain uses TRBV6-5 with TRBJ1-5, with D possibly TRBD1 on 5 matching bases. The germline V and J ends were trimmed by 5 bases and 7 bases, with 12 bases remaining between them. CDR3 length: 13 amino acids. Germline V gene lookup returns CDR1 MNHEY and CDR2 SVGAGI.

This chain joins TRBV19 and TRBJ1-1, with D possibly being TRBD1 (5 bases). With 3 bases removed from V and 8 bases from J, the gap between germline ends came to 19 bases. There are 15 residues in the CDR3. Germline CDR1 is LNHDA and CDR2 is SQIVND (reference sequence). The CDR3 loop reads CASSMGGPAYTEAFF. In DNA, the CDR3 is TGTGCCAGTAGTATGGGGGGTCCCGCCTATACAGAAGCTTTCTTT.

This chain uses TRBV30 with TRBJ2-2, with 13 bases aligning to TRBD2. The CDR3 consists of 17 residues. V trimming: 3 bases; J trimming: 4 bases; junction bases outside the gene matches: 8. Germline loops: CDR1 GTSNPN, CDR2 SVGIG (reference sequence). The CDR3 region has the DNA TGTGCCTGGAGAGGGACTAGCGGGATCGGTCCCACCGGGGAGCTGTTTTTT. Amino acids: CAWRGTSGIGPTGELFF.

The chain couples TRBV6-6 to TRBJ1-2; possibly TRBD1 for D (5 bases). Germline V gene lookup returns CDR1 MNHNY and CDR2 SVGAGI (reference sequence). The CDR3 sequence is 16 residues long. The V gene lost 4 bases and the J gene lost 4 bases, with 19 bases spanning the gap. CDR3: CASSSPRGGVPYGYTF. The CDR3 DNA reads as TGTGCCAGCAGTTCCCCACGGGGGGGGGTACCCTATGGCTACACCTTC.

This clone was seen a single time. The chain combines TRBV27 with TRBJ1-3, with a tentative D call TRBD1 (5 bases). The CDR3 sequence is 15 residues long. Looked up from germline, CDR1 is MNHEY and CDR2 is SMNVEV (reference sequence). Trimming took off 4 bases at V and 4 bases at J, with 14 bases between the two ends. This chain's CDR3 is CASSSPRDRGNTIYF. The CDR3 DNA sequence: TGTGCCAGCAGTTCCCCCCGTGACAGAGGAAACACCATATATTTT.

This rearrangement joins TRBV28 to TRBJ1-5; 7 nucleotides align to TRBD1. CDR1 MDHEN and CDR2 SYDVKM come from the germline V gene. The junction had 5 bases not matched to a gene; V was cut back by 2 bases and J by 4 bases. CDR3 length: 15 amino acids. In DNA, the CDR3 is TGTGCCAGCAGTTTAACCTCACAGGGGAATCAGCCCCAGCATTTT. Amino acid sequence: CASSLTSQGNQPQHF.

The DNA for the CDR3 is TGTGCCAGCAGTTTAAGCACGAGCTCTGGAAACACCATATATTTT. This gives the protein CASSLSTSSGNTIYF. The rearrangement joins TRBV28 to TRBJ1-3; D call uncertain. From germline, CDR1 is MDHEN and CDR2 SYDVKM. Between the trimmed V and J ends, which lost 2 bases and 0 bases, there was a span of 8 bases. The CDR3 has 15 amino acids. The full variable domain, completed using reference TRBV28 and TRBJ1-3, is DVKVTQSSRYLVKRTGEKVFLECVQDMDHENMFWYRQDPGLGLRLIYFSYDVKMKEKGDIPEGYSVSREKKERFSLILESASTNQTSMYLCASSLSTSSGNTIYFGEGSWLTVV.

This clone was observed a handful of times. The chain joins TRBV4-1 to TRBJ2-7; 7 bases line up with TRBD1. Germline loops: CDR1 MGHRA, CDR2 YSYEKL. The CDR3 contains 15 residues. The trim removed 0 bases at V and 7 bases at J, leaving 9 bases unmatched. CDR3 protein: CASSQDVQGTGEQYF. In DNA form, the CDR3 reads TGCGCCAGCAGCCAAGATGTACAGGGGACGGGTGAGCAGTACTTC.

This chain connects TRBV28 to TRBJ2-7; TRBD2 might be the D (6 bases). V dropped 8 bases and J dropped 6 bases, with 20 bases sitting between them. Germline CDR1 is MDHEN and CDR2 is SYDVKM. This CDR3 comprises 14 residues. The CDR3 loop reads CASGTRAGSPEQYF. DNA for the CDR3: TGTGCCAGCGGTACAAGGGCGGGGAGCCCCGAGCAGTACTTC. The full variable domain, its missing parts supplied by reference TRBV28 and TRBJ2-7, is DVKVTQSSRYLVKRTGEKVFLECVQDMDHENMFWYRQDPGLGLRLIYFSYDVKMKEKGDIPEGYSVSREKKERFSLILESASTNQTSMYLCASGTRAGSPEQYFGPGTRLTVT.

The chain uses TRBV7-9 and TRBJ1-4, with 10 bases matching TRBD1. Trimming at V came to 3 bases and at J to 5 bases, leaving 3 bases not matched to a gene. This CDR3 contains 15 residues. In germline, CDR1 is SEHNR, CDR2 FQNEAQ (reference sequence). This chain's CDR3 is CASSFGQGVNEKLFF. The CDR3 DNA sequence: TGTGCCAGCAGCTTCGGACAGGGGGTCAATGAAAAACTGTTTTTT. Full variable domain (remainder filled in from reference TRBV7-9 and TRBJ1-4): DTGVSQNPRHKITKRGQNVTFRCDPISEHNRLYWYRQTLGQGPEFLTYFQNEAQLEKSRLLSDRFSAERPKGSFSTLEIQRTEQGDSAMYLCASSFGQGVNEKLFFGSGTQLSVL.

A few counts support this clone. The chain has TRBV19 and TRBJ1-1; 7 nucleotides agree with TRBD1. V was clipped by 7 bases and J by 0 bases; unmatched bases: 5. Germline V gives CDR1 LNHDA, CDR2 SQIVND (reference sequence). The CDR3 is 14 residues long. The DNA for the CDR3 is TGTGCCAGTATAGGGACAGCCATGAACACTGAAGCTTTCTTT. Protein: CASIGTAMNTEAFF.

The J gene is TRBJ1-2, the V gene TRBV19; perhaps TRBD1 as D (6 bases). Trimming stripped 4 bases from V and 7 bases from J, with 22 bases between. Germline V gene lookup returns CDR1 LNHDA and CDR2 SQIVND (reference sequence). There are 16 residues in the CDR3. The CDR3 here is CASSTPGRGNFGGYTF. DNA of the CDR3: TGTGCCAGTAGTACCCCGGGCAGGGGAAATTTTGGTGGCTACACCTTC.

The chain combines TRBV2 with TRBJ1-1; possibly TRBD1 for D (5 bases). V lost 8 bases, J lost 0 bases, and 13 bases lay in between. The CDR3 spans 14 residues. Germline loops: CDR1 SNHLY, CDR2 FYNNEI. Written as DNA, the CDR3 is TGTGCCAGCGGGAAGGGGCTCATGAACACTGAAGCTTTCTTT. The encoded protein is CASGKGLMNTEAFF.

The chain links TRBV7-2 to TRBJ1-6, with D perhaps matching TRBD1 (6 bases). With 4 bases removed from V and 10 bases from J, the gap between germline ends came to 17 bases. From germline, CDR1 is SGHTA and CDR2 FQGNSA. This CDR3 comprises 15 residues. This CDR3 is CASSYRSAGDSPLHF. CDR3 DNA sequence: TGTGCCAGCAGCTACAGGTCAGCAGGGGACTCACCCCTCCACTTT.

This clone has only one observation. This sequence joins TRBV25-1 and TRBJ2-3; 10 positions match TRBD2. Germline V gives CDR1 MGHDK, CDR2 SYGVNS. The CDR3 is 15 residues long. V lost 4 bases and J lost 3; bases outside the gene matches: 4. DNA of the CDR3: TGTGCCAGCAGTGCATTGACTAGCGGGACAGATACGCAGTATTTT. This sequence encodes CASSALTSGTDTQYF.

V and J are TRBV28 and TRBJ2-7; D not resolved. The V end lost 5 bases, the J end lost 0 bases, and 17 bases lay between the germline ends. This CDR3 region has 16 residues. Germline V lookup: CDR1 MDHEN, CDR2 SYDVKM. CDR3 DNA: TGTGCCAGCAGTCCGAGAGCTTACCCCCCCTCCTACGAGCAGTACTTC. It codes for CASSPRAYPPSYEQYF.

This chain links TRBV19 with TRBJ2-2, with TRBD1 matching over 10 bases. In germline, CDR1 is LNHDA, CDR2 SQIVND (reference sequence). J lost 4 bases, V lost 6 bases, and 20 bases had no gene match. The length of the CDR3 is 20 residues. The CDR3 DNA reads as TGTGCCAGTAGCCTTCTTCCCTTCCGGGACAGGGGAAGCAGCACCGGGGAGCTGTTTTTT. Amino acids: CASSLLPFRDRGSSTGELFF.